This TCR beta chain derives from a study of early T cells in non-severe SARS-CoV-2 infection. TCRdb used MiXCR to reprocess the 5' RACE reads, holding one entry per CDR3 protein. The table shows around 40,000 distinct CDR3 sequences, with around 5.7% occurring only once. CDR1 is LGHNA, CDR2 YNFKEQ, per germline. CDR3 length equals 14 residues. The sample holds many counts of this clonotype. The junction does not match germline at one end; this may be a read error. Sequencing input: whole blood. The TCR comes from an adult who was a healthcare worker with PCR-confirmed SARS-CoV-2 infection or an uninfected control (not recorded which). The chain couples TRBV4-2 to TRBJ1-1; 9 positions agree with TRBD1. CDR3: CASSQTGGRTEVFF. CDR3 DNA: TGTGCCAGCAGCCAGACAGGGGGAAGGACTGAAGTTTTCTTT.